This T cell receptor beta chain was obtained from a study of cytomegalovirus exposure and HLA in healthy donors. The study, taken as a whole, reports: Researchers catalogued approximately 160 TCR beta chains as cytomegalovirus-associated.

Sequencing was performed with immunoSEQ multiplex PCR; in TCRdb, only in-frame clones are kept and a portion is missing. This sample yields approximately 260,000 clones, of which around 87% are seen a single time; 0.95% to 1.5% belongs to the top ten. Germline CDR1 reads ENHRY; CDR2 reads SYGVKD. The ends lost 8 bases at V and 4 bases at J; junction bases unmatched: 6. The CDR3 is made up of 13 amino acids. In the case of this clone: Its cognate antigen is unknown.

The gene calls are TRBV10-3 and TRBJ1-1; 8 bases align to TRBD1. This clonotype was sampled from a woman in her 30s in good health and CMV-seropositive. The sequencing input was PBMCs. CDR3 nucleotides: TGTGCCATCCGGACAGGGTCGGGCACTGAAGCTTTCTTT. Encoded protein: CAIRTGSGTEAFF.